These 30 T cell receptor beta chains were all obtained from the same sample, sequenced in a study of T cells after yellow fever vaccination. One entry per CDR3 protein results from TCRdb running MiXCR on the 5' RACE reads. The top ten hold about 17% of the sample, which has some 350,000 distinct CDR3 sequences, 11% seen once. The sequencing used PBMCs, collected on the day of the first yellow fever vaccination. These receptors were collected from a man younger than 30 who received the YFV17D yellow fever vaccine.

The V gene is TRBV11-2, the J gene TRBJ1-5, with 11 bases matching TRBD1. With 1 base clipped from V and 5 bases from J, the junction kept 1 base outside the gene matches. The length of the CDR3 is 15 residues. Germline V gives CDR1 SGHAT, CDR2 FQNNGV. CDR3 protein: CASSLGTGGHQPQHF. Here the CDR3 DNA reads TGTGCCAGCAGCTTAGGGACAGGGGGCCATCAGCCCCAGCATTTT.

This clonotype was found many times. This chain connects TRBV5-1 to TRBJ1-1; no clear D. The CDR3 length is 15 residues. Germline CDR1 SGHRS, CDR2 YFSETQ. Between the trimmed V and J ends, which lost 0 bases and 1 base, there was a span of 10 bases. The CDR3 reads CASSLVPQPNTEAFF. In DNA, the CDR3 is TGCGCCAGCAGCTTGGTTCCACAGCCGAACACTGAAGCTTTCTTT.

This clonotype was recorded at least ten times. The chain couples TRBV29-1 to TRBJ2-7; 7 nucleotides match TRBD2. Germline V gene lookup returns CDR1 SQVTM and CDR2 ANQGSEA. The CDR3 covers 11 residues. V lost 3 bases to trimming and J lost 7 bases; unmatched junction nucleotides: 3. The CDR3 region is CSVEDGGEQYF. DNA for the CDR3: TGCAGCGTTGAGGACGGGGGGGAGCAGTACTTC.

The chain links TRBV12-3 or TRBV12-4 to TRBJ1-4, with D possibly being TRBD1 (6 bases). V gave up 7 bases and J gave up 8 bases, with 17 bases separating them. The CDR3 is 14 residues long. Here the CDR3 reads CASTSGVWEEKLFF. The CDR3, as DNA: TGTGCCAGCACGTCAGGGGTTTGGGAGGAAAAACTGTTTTTT.

The V gene is TRBV7-9, the J gene TRBJ2-7; 10 bases fit TRBD1. In germline, CDR1 is SEHNR, CDR2 FQNEAQ (reference sequence). The CDR3 consists of 14 residues. Unmatched junction bases numbered 4, after V lost 4 bases and J lost 4 bases. The CDR3 coding sequence is TGTGCCAGCAGCTCGGGACAGGGGATATACGAGCAGTACTTC. It translates to CASSSGQGIYEQYF.

This clonotype was recorded a few times. This chain connects TRBV29-1 to TRBJ2-5; TRBD2 agrees at 11 bases. Losses at the gene ends were 6 bases for V and 5 bases for J; bases not matched to a gene: 5. This CDR3 is 13 amino acids long. Per the germline V gene, CDR1 is SQVTM and CDR2 is ANQGSEA. In DNA, the CDR3 is TGCAGCGTCTTAGTAGCGGGAGGGGAGACCCAGTACTTC. Residues: CSVLVAGGETQYF.

The J gene is TRBJ2-1, the V gene TRBV7-9; 15 nucleotides align to TRBD2. Per germline, CDR1 SEHNR and CDR2 FQNEAQ (reference sequence). Unmatched junction bases numbered 5, after V lost 4 bases and J lost 7 bases. There are 16 residues in the CDR3. CDR3 region: CASSSGLAGGRNEQFF. CDR3 bases: TGTGCCAGCAGCTCGGGACTAGCGGGGGGCCGGAATGAGCAGTTCTTC.

This clonotype was detected only a few times. The V call is TRBV12-3 or TRBV12-4, the J call TRBJ1-5; D perhaps matches TRBD1 (5 bases). The V and J ends lost 2 bases and 2 bases respectively, with 10 bases between them. The CDR3 spans 15 residues. The CDR3 DNA follows: TGTGCCAGCAGTTTAATGGGGGGGGGCAATCAGCCCCAGCATTTT. Translation gives CASSLMGGGNQPQHF.

The rearrangement links TRBV10-3 to TRBJ2-7; 8 bases map to TRBD1. The germline V gene has CDR1 ENHRY and CDR2 SYGVKD. The CDR3 extends over 12 amino acids. V was clipped by 8 bases and J by 0 bases; unmatched bases: 0. The CDR3 nucleotides are TGTGCCATCGGACAGGGCTCCTACGAGCAGTACTTC. Its protein product is CAIGQGSYEQYF.

This clonotype was observed a few times. V gene TRBV30 combines with J gene TRBJ1-1, with D perhaps TRBD1 (6 bases). Germline V CDR1 and CDR2: GTSNPN, SVGIG (reference sequence). This CDR3 spans 12 amino acids. V gave up 0 bases and J gave up 11 bases, with 13 bases separating them. The CDR3 DNA sequence: TGTGCCTGGAGTGTTCAGGGGAAGGTGGCTTTCTTT. Protein product: CAWSVQGKVAFF.

The V and J genes are TRBV4-2 and TRBJ2-1, with D tentatively TRBD1 (7 bases). Germline loops: CDR1 LGHNA, CDR2 YNFKEQ. The CDR3 extends over 17 amino acids. V lost 4 bases and J lost 5, with 21 bases in between. The CDR3 region is CASSPPPLRGENNEQFF. For the CDR3, the DNA is TGTGCCAGCAGCCCCCCTCCCCTCAGGGGGGAGAACAATGAGCAGTTCTTC.

The chain is built from TRBV29-1 and TRBJ1-1, with 7 bases lining up with TRBD1. The J segment lost 3 bases and the V segment lost 8 bases, leaving 9 bases of the junction unmatched. The germline V gene has CDR1 SQVTM and CDR2 ANQGSEA. The CDR3 spans 13 residues. Here the CDR3 reads CSLSPGGDTEAFF. CDR3 coding DNA: TGCAGCCTCTCTCCAGGGGGGGACACTGAAGCTTTCTTT.

The rearrangement links TRBV12-3 or TRBV12-4 to TRBJ1-6; D is ambiguous. V lost 8 bases to trimming and J lost 6 bases, with 8 bases between them. The CDR3 sequence is 12 residues long. The CDR3 loop is CASRRPNSPLHF. The DNA of the CDR3 is TGTGCCAGCCGCAGGCCTAATTCACCCCTCCACTTT.

This clonotype was seen repeatedly, ten times or more. The chain is built from TRBV7-9 and TRBJ2-1, with D possibly TRBD2 on 6 matching bases. The CDR3 covers 15 residues. Trimming stripped 4 bases from V and 3 bases from J, with 13 bases between. Germline V gene lookup returns CDR1 SEHNR and CDR2 FQNEAQ (reference sequence). CDR3 loop: CASSSLGRGYNEQFF. CDR3 DNA sequence: TGTGCCAGCAGCTCCCTCGGGCGGGGCTACAATGAGCAGTTCTTC.

The chain couples TRBV12-3 or TRBV12-4 to TRBJ1-1, with D maybe TRBD1 (5 bases). Deletions cut 6 bases from V and 5 bases from J, with 10 bases between. This CDR3 spans 12 amino acids. The chain's CDR3 is CASSSRVTEAFF. CDR3 in DNA: TGTGCCAGCAGCAGCAGGGTAACTGAAGCTTTCTTT.

The chain combines TRBV6-5 with TRBJ2-7, with D perhaps TRBD1 (6 bases). The CDR3 length is 13 residues. The V gene's germline CDR1 is MNHEY and CDR2 SVGAGI. V was clipped by 2 bases and J by 2 bases, with 7 bases between them. CDR3 residues: CASSYTGTYEQYF. CDR3 nucleotides: TGTGCCAGCAGTTACACAGGGACCTACGAGCAGTACTTC.

V and J are TRBV4-1 and TRBJ1-4; unclear D gene. This CDR3 region has 14 residues. V was clipped by 0 bases and J by 8 bases, with 10 bases between them. The germline gives CDR1 MGHRA, CDR2 YSYEKL. The CDR3 nucleotides are TGCGCCAGCAGCCAAGAATGGGCGGGGGAAAAACTGTTTTTT. It translates to CASSQEWAGEKLFF.

The chain has TRBV4-2 and TRBJ2-1; D perhaps matches TRBD2 (5 bases). The CDR3 contains 11 residues. CDR1 is LGHNA and CDR2 is YNFKEQ in the germline V gene. V lost 0 bases to trimming and J lost 12 bases, with 6 bases between them. The CDR3 DNA is TGTGCCAGCAGCCAAGAAGAGGGGCAGTTCTTC. Translation gives CASSQEEGQFF.

The chain is built from TRBV5-4 and TRBJ2-3; D may be TRBD1 (6 bases). The germline V and J ends were trimmed by 1 base and 4 bases, with 10 bases remaining between them. The CDR3 extends over 14 amino acids. The germline CDR1 and CDR2 sequences are SGHNT and YYREEE (reference sequence). The chain's CDR3 is CASSLSGVADTQYF. DNA of the CDR3: TGTGCCAGCAGCTTGTCAGGGGTGGCAGATACGCAGTATTTT.

The rearrangement joins TRBV5-1 to TRBJ2-6; D uncertain. V was pared by 3 bases and J by 7 bases, with 17 bases between. This CDR3 region has 16 residues. The germline gives CDR1 SGHRS, CDR2 YFSETQ. The DNA for the CDR3 is TGCGCCAGCAGCTCCGGGTTCCTCGAAACTGCCAACGTCCTGACTTTC. Protein product: CASSSGFLETANVLTF.

The sample holds a few counts of this clonotype. The J gene is TRBJ2-1, the V gene TRBV5-1; 11 bases align to TRBD1. Germline V CDR1 and CDR2: SGHRS, YFSETQ. The CDR3 extends over 17 amino acids. V trimming: 8 bases; J trimming: 2 bases; junction bases outside the gene matches: 12. The CDR3, as DNA: TGCGCCAGTTGGGACAGGGGGACTACGAAAACCTACAATGAGCAGTTCTTC. This encodes CASWDRGTTKTYNEQFF.

In its sample, this clonotype was seen a few times. This chain joins TRBV4-2 and TRBJ2-4; TRBD1 matches at 9 bases. The CDR3 is 13 amino acids. The germline V gene has CDR1 LGHNA and CDR2 YNFKEQ. J was trimmed by 6 bases and V by 5 bases; bases with no gene match: 2. The CDR3 is CASSWGQGNIQYF. CDR3 DNA sequence: TGTGCCAGCAGCTGGGGACAGGGAAACATTCAGTACTTC.

This clonotype was seen only a few times. The rearrangement uses TRBV27 and TRBJ2-7, with 9 bases identical to TRBD1. The CDR3 is 17 residues long. CDR1 and CDR2 (germline): MNHEY, SMNVEV (reference sequence). J lost 0 bases, V lost 6 bases, and 12 bases had no gene match. CDR3 sequence (DNA): TGTGCCAGCAGGCCGGGACAGGGACGGATATCCTCCTACGAGCAGTACTTC. This encodes CASRPGQGRISSYEQYF.

Only a few counts were recorded for this clonotype. The chain carries TRBV18 and TRBJ2-2; tentative D call: TRBD2 (6 bases). The CDR3 has 14 residues. V lost 3 bases, J lost 6 bases, and 11 bases lay in between. Germline V gene lookup returns CDR1 KGHSH and CDR2 LQKENI. In nucleotides, the CDR3 is TGTGCCAGCTCACCCCCGCGGGACTCCGGGGAGCTGTTTTTT. This gives the protein CASSPPRDSGELFF.

The chain combines TRBV4-1 with TRBJ2-7; D is ambiguous. V was clipped by 0 bases and J by 1 base, with 10 bases between them. Germline-derived CDR1 and CDR2 are MGHRA and YSYEKL. CDR3 length: 15 residues. The CDR3 DNA follows: TGCGCCAGCAGCCAAGAGATTGGCGGATCCTACGAGCAGTACTTC. Translation gives CASSQEIGGSYEQYF.

The chain couples TRBV18 to TRBJ2-5; 7 bases align to TRBD2. The CDR3 is 16 residues long. The germline CDR1 and CDR2 sequences are KGHSH and LQKENI. J lost 5 bases, V lost 0 bases, and 9 bases had no gene match. CDR3 sequence (DNA): TGTGCCAGCTCACCACCGATCGGAACGGGGGGTGAGACCCAGTACTTC. The encoded protein is CASSPPIGTGGETQYF.

This clonotype was found many times. The gene calls are TRBV12-3 or TRBV12-4 and TRBJ2-1; the D is unclear. V dropped 4 bases and J dropped 5 bases, with 18 bases sitting between them. There are 16 residues in the CDR3. The CDR3 reads CASSSPRWLENNEQFF. In DNA, the CDR3 is TGTGCCAGCAGTTCCCCCCGGTGGCTCGAAAACAATGAGCAGTTCTTC.

The chain has TRBV7-2 and TRBJ1-3; D is ambiguous. The CDR3 extends over 14 amino acids. Germline V CDR1 and CDR2: SGHTA, FQGNSA. Between the trimmed V and J ends, which lost 7 bases and 0 bases, there was a span of 10 bases. CDR3 sequence reads: CASKQLSSGNTIYF. CDR3 nucleotide sequence: TGTGCCAGCAAACAGCTTTCCTCTGGAAACACCATATATTTT.

This clonotype has only a few counts. V is TRBV7-9 and J is TRBJ2-1, with 7 bases matching TRBD1. Germline V gene lookup returns CDR1 SEHNR and CDR2 FQNEAQ (reference sequence). V lost 5 bases to trimming and J lost 8 bases; unmatched junction nucleotides: 6. This CDR3 spans 13 amino acids. The CDR3 here is CASSTTGLDEQFF. Here the CDR3 DNA reads TGTGCCAGCAGCACGACAGGGTTGGATGAGCAGTTCTTC.

This clonotype appeared many times. The chain employs TRBV12-3 or TRBV12-4 and TRBJ1-2, with D possibly matching TRBD1 (6 bases). CDR3 size: 14 residues. The germline V and J ends were trimmed by 1 base and 4 bases, with 10 bases remaining between them. As DNA, the CDR3 is TGTGCCAGCAGTTTAGGGGGGGCGTTCTATGGCTACACCTTC. Translation gives CASSLGGAFYGYTF.